The sequence of this T cell receptor beta chain was determined in a study of control samples from healthy donors and cancer patients. V was pared by 5 bases and J by 5 bases, with 7 bases of the junction left unmatched. The germline V gene encodes CDR1 SGHRS and CDR2 YFSETQ. The CDR3 is made up of 15 amino acids. Assay: immunoSEQ multiplex PCR; the TCRdb copy retains only in-frame clones and omits some. The sample records around 58,000 clones, about 96% being singletons. This clonotype was obtained from a woman aged 18-29 years in good health. The sample taken for sequencing was blood. The gene calls are TRBV5-1 and TRBJ2-1; 10 nucleotides align to TRBD2. The CDR3 DNA follows: TGCGCCAGCAGTTTTGTTAGCGGGGGGAACAATGAGCAGTTCTTC. Amino acids: CASSFVSGGNNEQFF.